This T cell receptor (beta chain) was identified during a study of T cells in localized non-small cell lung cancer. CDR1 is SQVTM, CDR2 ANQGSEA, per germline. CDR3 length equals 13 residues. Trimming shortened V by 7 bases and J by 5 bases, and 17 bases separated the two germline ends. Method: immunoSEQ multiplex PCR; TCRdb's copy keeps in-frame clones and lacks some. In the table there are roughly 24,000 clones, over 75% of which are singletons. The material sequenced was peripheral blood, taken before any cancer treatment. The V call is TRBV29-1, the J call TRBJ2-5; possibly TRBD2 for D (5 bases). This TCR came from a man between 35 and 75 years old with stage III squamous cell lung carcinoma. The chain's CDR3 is CSGRLGIKETQYF. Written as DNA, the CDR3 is TGCAGCGGTCGACTCGGGATCAAGGAGACCCAGTACTTC.